This T cell receptor beta chain was sequenced in a study of human T cells and chemical hapten exposure. The germline V gene encodes CDR1 SGHRS and CDR2 YFSETQ. V shed 5 bases and J 4 bases; nucleotides not matched to a gene: 7. This CDR3 has 15 residues. TCRdb re-analysed the RACE reads in MiXCR, keeping a single row per CDR3 protein. Of approximately 44,000 distinct CDR3 sequences in the sample, 4.4% were seen once. This clonotype was found many times. The time point is: healthy volunteer bleed at 2 weeks. Unfractionated whole blood was the source from which total RNA was extracted. The sample comprised whole blood. The TCR was taken from a human donor in good health. Some clones in this sample may be carry-over from other donors' samples. This sequence joins TRBV5-1 and TRBJ1-5; the match to TRBD1 covers 9 bases. CDR3 sequence reads: CASSYGGTGNQPQHF. The CDR3 nucleotides read TGCGCCAGCAGTTATGGGGGGACAGGGAATCAGCCCCAGCATTTT. Full variable domain (remainder filled in from reference TRBV5-1 and TRBJ1-5): KAGVTQTPRYLIKTRGQQVTLSCSPISGHRSVSWYQQTPGQGLQFLFEYFSETQRNKGNFPGRFSGRQFSNSRSEMNVSTLELGDSALYLCASSYGGTGNQPQHFGDGTRLSIL.